A selection of T cell receptor beta chains follows, all from one sample in a study of beta chain features in type 1 diabetes. TCRdb's table, derived via immunoSEQ multiplex PCR, lists solely in-frame clones and lacks some. This sample has some 150,000 clones, with 13% found just once. The sample consisted of central memory CD4+ T cells from blood. The receptors shown here come from a man aged 18 to 30 with type 1 diabetes. The CDR3 runs from the conserved cysteine through the conserved F or W. Fields, in order: D gene, V gene, J gene, clone size, CDR3 protein, CDR3 DNA. D genes are given only for firm matches. Size is stated for part of the rows, as once, few or many counts, or as a class when the clone is expanded.

d_gene: TRBD1; v_gene: TRBV29-1; j_gene: TRBJ1-3; abundance: NA; CDR3aa: CSAGQGTAGNTIYF; CDR3nt: TGCAGCGCCGGACAGGGGACGGCTGGAAACACCATATATTTT
d_gene: TRBD1; v_gene: TRBV28; j_gene: TRBJ2-1; abundance: few; CDR3aa: CASSRTGIVNEQFF; CDR3nt: TGTGCCAGCAGTAGGACAGGGATTGTTAATGAGCAGTTCTTC
d_gene: NA; v_gene: TRBV29-1; j_gene: TRBJ1-4; abundance: NA; CDR3aa: CSVDTVGATVF; CDR3nt: TGCAGCGTTGATACTGTAGGAGCCACCGTTTTT
d_gene: NA; v_gene: TRBV19; j_gene: TRBJ1-1; abundance: few; CDR3aa: CASSAGVTGPEAFF; CDR3nt: TGTGCCAGTAGTGCAGGGGTAACCGGCCCTGAAGCTTTCTTT
d_gene: NA; v_gene: TRBV9; j_gene: TRBJ1-2; abundance: many; CDR3aa: CASTRTNYGYTF; CDR3nt: TGTGCCAGCACGAGAACCAACTATGGCTACACCTTC
d_gene: NA; v_gene: TRBV10-3; j_gene: TRBJ2-1; abundance: NA; CDR3aa: CAISESGTSLAYNEQFF; CDR3nt: TGTGCCATCAGTGAGTCGGGTACTAGTCTCGCCTACAATGAGCAGTTCTTC
d_gene: NA; v_gene: TRBV7-2; j_gene: TRBJ2-3; abundance: many; CDR3aa: CASSSVGAPSTDTQYF; CDR3nt: TGTGCCAGCAGCTCCGTGGGGGCCCCTAGCACAGATACGCAGTATTTT
d_gene: NA; v_gene: TRBV18; j_gene: TRBJ1-1; abundance: NA; CDR3aa: CASSPLGDTEAFF; CDR3nt: TGTGCCAGCTCACCGCTCGGGGACACTGAAGCTTTCTTT
d_gene: NA; v_gene: TRBV20-1; j_gene: TRBJ2-7; abundance: few; CDR3aa: CSALRSNEQYF; CDR3nt: TGCAGTGCTCTCAGAAGCAACGAGCAGTACTTC
d_gene: TRBD1; v_gene: TRBV7-8; j_gene: TRBJ1-1; abundance: NA; CDR3aa: CASRGTGTAQEAFF; CDR3nt: TGTGCCAGCAGGGGGACCGGGACAGCGCAAGAAGCTTTCTTT
d_gene: NA; v_gene: TRBV18; j_gene: TRBJ1-2; abundance: few; CDR3aa: CASSLGEDYGYTF; CDR3nt: TGTGCCAGCTCACTTGGAGAGGACTATGGCTACACCTTC
d_gene: NA; v_gene: TRBV10-3; j_gene: TRBJ1-6; abundance: NA; CDR3aa: CAISESLPGRGSPLHF; CDR3nt: TGTGCCATCAGTGAGTCGCTCCCAGGGCGGGGTTCACCCCTCCACTTT
d_gene: NA; v_gene: TRBV28; j_gene: TRBJ1-2; abundance: NA; CDR3aa: CASTFGGQRSGYTF; CDR3nt: TGTGCCAGCACCTTCGGGGGCCAGAGGAGTGGCTACACCTTC
d_gene: NA; v_gene: TRBV30; j_gene: TRBJ1-5; abundance: many; CDR3aa: CAWGEDSNQPQHF; CDR3nt: TGTGCCTGGGGGGAAGATAGCAATCAGCCCCAGCATTTT
d_gene: TRBD1; v_gene: TRBV7-9; j_gene: TRBJ1-1; abundance: NA; CDR3aa: CASSRQGFGTEAFF; CDR3nt: TGTGCCAGCAGCCGACAGGGGTTCGGCACTGAAGCTTTCTTT
d_gene: NA; v_gene: TRBV2; j_gene: TRBJ2-7; abundance: few; CDR3aa: CASSEAPWDKQYF; CDR3nt: TGTGCCAGCAGTGAAGCGCCCTGGGACAAGCAGTACTTC
d_gene: NA; v_gene: TRBV28; j_gene: TRBJ1-1; abundance: NA; CDR3aa: CASSSTGERGEAFF; CDR3nt: TGTGCCAGCAGTTCGACAGGAGAACGTGGTGAAGCTTTCTTT
d_gene: TRBD1; v_gene: TRBV28; j_gene: TRBJ1-5; abundance: NA; CDR3aa: CASSLTGIQRPQHF; CDR3nt: TGTGCCAGCAGTTTGACAGGGATTCAACGGCCCCAGCATTTT
d_gene: TRBD1; v_gene: TRBV9; j_gene: TRBJ1-2; abundance: few; CDR3aa: CASSVDGTANYGYTF; CDR3nt: TGTGCCAGCAGCGTAGACGGGACAGCTAACTATGGCTACACCTTC
d_gene: NA; v_gene: TRBV5-1; j_gene: TRBJ2-1; abundance: few; CDR3aa: CASSLVGGNNEQFF; CDR3nt: TGCGCCAGCAGCTTGGTGGGGGGAAACAATGAGCAGTTCTTC
d_gene: NA; v_gene: TRBV10-3; j_gene: TRBJ1-6; abundance: few; CDR3aa: CAISESSGSPLHF; CDR3nt: TGTGCCATCAGTGAGTCCAGCGGTTCACCCCTCCACTTT
d_gene: NA; v_gene: TRBV27; j_gene: TRBJ1-6; abundance: few; CDR3aa: CASSINKVSPLHF; CDR3nt: TGTGCCAGCAGTATCAACAAGGTTTCACCCCTCCACTTT
d_gene: NA; v_gene: TRBV4-2; j_gene: TRBJ1-1; abundance: NA; CDR3aa: CASSVNLQGNTEAFF; CDR3nt: TGTGCCAGCAGCGTTAACTTACAGGGGAACACTGAAGCTTTCTTT
d_gene: NA; v_gene: TRBV6-1; j_gene: TRBJ2-5; abundance: few; CDR3aa: CASSEALMGFQETQYF; CDR3nt: TGTGCCAGCAGTGAAGCGCTTATGGGGTTTCAAGAGACCCAGTACTTC
d_gene: NA; v_gene: TRBV19; j_gene: TRBJ2-7; abundance: few; CDR3aa: CASSAIDRQYEQYF; CDR3nt: TGTGCCAGTAGTGCTATTGACAGGCAATACGAGCAGTACTTC
d_gene: NA; v_gene: TRBV7-9; j_gene: TRBJ2-1; abundance: NA; CDR3aa: CASSFYPIGRGSSYNEQFF; CDR3nt: TGTGCCAGCAGCTTTTACCCGATCGGGCGTGGGAGCTCCTACAATGAGCAGTTCTTC
d_gene: TRBD1; v_gene: TRBV27; j_gene: TRBJ2-3; abundance: NA; CDR3aa: CASSLRTGGTDTQYF; CDR3nt: TGTGCCAGCAGCCTTAGGACAGGGGGTACAGATACGCAGTATTTT
d_gene: NA; v_gene: TRBV9; j_gene: TRBJ2-3; abundance: few; CDR3aa: CASSPSASTDTQYF; CDR3nt: TGTGCCAGCAGCCCTTCGGCTAGCACAGATACGCAGTATTTT
d_gene: TRBD1; v_gene: TRBV9; j_gene: TRBJ2-5; abundance: few; CDR3aa: CASSSGTDQETQYF; CDR3nt: TGTGCCAGCAGCTCAGGGACAGACCAAGAGACCCAGTACTTC